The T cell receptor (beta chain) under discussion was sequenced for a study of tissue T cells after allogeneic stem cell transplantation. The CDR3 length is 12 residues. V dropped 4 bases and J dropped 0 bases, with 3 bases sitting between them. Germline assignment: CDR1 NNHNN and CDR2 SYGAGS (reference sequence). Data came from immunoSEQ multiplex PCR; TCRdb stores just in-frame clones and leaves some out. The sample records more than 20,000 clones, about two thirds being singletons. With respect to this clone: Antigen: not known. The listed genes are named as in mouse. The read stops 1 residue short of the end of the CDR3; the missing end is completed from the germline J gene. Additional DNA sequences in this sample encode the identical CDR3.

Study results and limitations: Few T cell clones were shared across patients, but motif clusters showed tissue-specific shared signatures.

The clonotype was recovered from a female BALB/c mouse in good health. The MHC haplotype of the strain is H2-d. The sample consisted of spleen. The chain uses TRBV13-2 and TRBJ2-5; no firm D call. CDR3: CASGSNQDTQYF. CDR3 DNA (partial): TGTGCCAGCGGTTCCAACCAAGACACCCAGTAC.